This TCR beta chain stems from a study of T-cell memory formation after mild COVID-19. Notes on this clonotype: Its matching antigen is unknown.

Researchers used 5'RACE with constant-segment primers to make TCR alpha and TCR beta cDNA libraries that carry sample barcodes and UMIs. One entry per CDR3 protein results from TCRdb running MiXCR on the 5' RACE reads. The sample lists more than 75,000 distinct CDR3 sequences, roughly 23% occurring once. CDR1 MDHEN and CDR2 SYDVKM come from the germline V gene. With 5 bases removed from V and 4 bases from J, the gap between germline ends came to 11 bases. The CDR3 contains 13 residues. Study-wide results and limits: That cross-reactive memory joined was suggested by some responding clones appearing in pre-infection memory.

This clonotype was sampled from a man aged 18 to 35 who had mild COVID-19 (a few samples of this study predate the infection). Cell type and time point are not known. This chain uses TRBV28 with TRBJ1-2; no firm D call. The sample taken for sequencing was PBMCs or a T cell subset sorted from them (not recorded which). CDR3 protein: CASSRTELYGYTF. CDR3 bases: TGTGCCAGCAGTAGGACCGAACTCTATGGCTACACCTTC.